One and the same sample provided the 19 T cell receptor beta chains below, sequenced in a study of T cells in Graves' hyperthyroidism and ophthalmopathy. Authors of the study amplified TCR beta CDR3 regions from RNA transcripts. The HTBI primer set served for first-round RT-PCR of the TCR CDR3. One entry per CDR3 protein results from TCRdb running MiXCR on the multiplex PCR reads. The table shows over 150,000 distinct CDR3 sequences, with about 17% occurring only once. The specimen was blood. Receptor source: a woman aged 45 to 65 with Graves' hyperthyroidism.

The chain recombines TRBV19 with TRBJ2-5, with no clear D. Looked up from germline, CDR1 is LNHDA and CDR2 is SQIVND (reference sequence). This CDR3 has 14 residues. V lost 0 bases to trimming and J lost 7 bases, with 12 bases between them. This CDR3 is CASSIDPAAGTQYF. CDR3 DNA sequence: TGTGCCAGTAGTATAGACCCGGCCGCAGGGACCCAGTACTTC.

This clonotype has only a few counts. The chain carries TRBV3-1 and TRBJ1-2, with D maybe TRBD1 (5 bases). Germline CDR1 reads LGHDT; CDR2 reads YNNKEL (reference sequence). CDR3 length: 12 amino acids. The V gene lost 4 bases and the J gene lost 5 bases, with 8 bases spanning the gap. CDR3 in amino acids: CASSRGRYGYTF. The CDR3, as DNA: TGTGCCAGCAGCCGGGGGAGGTATGGCTACACCTTC.

The chain links TRBV20-1 to TRBJ2-7; a weak D match, TRBD1 (6 bases). Germline loops: CDR1 DFQATT, CDR2 SNEGSKA (reference sequence). The V end was cut by 6 bases, the J end by 4 bases, with 19 bases between. The CDR3 is made up of 14 amino acids. The CDR3 protein is CSAHRDIDPYEQYF. In nucleotides, the CDR3 is TGCAGTGCGCACCGGGACATCGACCCGTACGAGCAGTACTTC.

This clonotype was found many times. V and J are TRBV3-1 and TRBJ1-2; the D is unclear. CDR1 is LGHDT and CDR2 is YNNKEL in the germline V gene (reference sequence). This CDR3 spans 11 amino acids. Trimming pared 5 bases from V and 8 bases from J, leaving 9 bases between. CDR3 sequence: CASSWTLGYTF. CDR3 sequence (DNA): TGTGCCAGCAGCTGGACCCTGGGCTACACCTTC.

This clonotype was seen more than once but under ten times. The V and J genes are TRBV3-1 and TRBJ1-5; unclear D gene. CDR3 length: 14 residues. Trimming took off 1 base at V and 1 base at J, with 5 bases between the two ends. Germline CDR1 and CDR2: LGHDT and YNNKEL (reference sequence). The CDR3 DNA follows: TGTGCCAGCAGCCAAGGTTTGAGCAATCAGCCCCAGCATTTT. Residues: CASSQGLSNQPQHF. The full variable domain, rest sourced from reference TRBV3-1 and TRBJ1-5, is DTAVSQTPKYLVTQMGNDKSIKCEQNLGHDTMYWYKQDSKKFLKIMFSYNNKELIINETVPNRFSPKSPDKAHLNLHINSLELGDSAVYFCASSQGLSNQPQHFGDGTRLSIL.

This clonotype showed up just a few times. V gene TRBV18 combines with J gene TRBJ1-2; tentative D call: TRBD1 (6 bases). V lost 1 base and J lost 5, with 20 bases in between. Germline V gene sequence: CDR1 KGHSH, CDR2 LQKENI. The CDR3 consists of 17 residues. The CDR3 protein is CASSPLDTGNWVYGYTF. The CDR3 DNA reads as TGTGCCAGCTCACCACTCGATACAGGGAACTGGGTTTATGGCTACACCTTC.

This chain joins TRBV29-1 and TRBJ2-7; TRBD2 is a possible D gene (5 bases). Trimming took off 7 bases at V and 6 bases at J, with 19 bases between the two ends. The germline CDR1 and CDR2 sequences are SQVTM and ANQGSEA. This CDR3 region has 13 residues. CDR3 sequence (DNA): TGCAGCGCCATAAAAATCGGGGTCGGCGAGCAGTACTTC. Translation gives CSAIKIGVGEQYF.

This clonotype was found many times. This rearrangement joins TRBV6-5 to TRBJ2-3; 7 nucleotides agree with TRBD1. The CDR3 has 15 amino acids. In germline, CDR1 is MNHEY, CDR2 SVGAGI. J lost 2 bases, V lost 2 bases, and 4 bases had no gene match. The CDR3 bases are TGTGCCAGCAGTTACGAGGGGGCGAACACAGATACGCAGTATTTT. Encoded protein: CASSYEGANTDTQYF.

This clonotype was picked up many times. The genes are TRBV11-2 and TRBJ2-7; no clear D. The V and J ends lost 8 bases and 1 base respectively, with 12 bases between them. CDR1 is SGHAT, CDR2 FQNNGV, per germline. The CDR3 covers 13 residues. Here the CDR3 reads CASGKTPSYEQYF. The CDR3, as DNA: TGTGCCAGCGGCAAAACTCCATCCTACGAGCAGTACTTC.

This clonotype was counted many times. V is TRBV3-1 and J is TRBJ2-1; D is undetermined. The CDR3 runs 14 residues. V was cut by 0 bases and J by 9 bases, with 12 bases left in between. Germline V gene lookup returns CDR1 LGHDT and CDR2 YNNKEL (reference sequence). The CDR3 loop reads CASSQDHPLGEQFF. DNA of the CDR3: TGTGCCAGCAGCCAAGATCATCCCTTGGGTGAGCAGTTCTTC.

In this sample, this clonotype turned up many times. The rearrangement links TRBV9 to TRBJ1-5; TRBD1 is a possible D gene (5 bases). CDR3 length: 14 residues. CDR1 is SGDLS and CDR2 is YYNGEE in the germline V gene. V lost 4 bases and J lost 1, with 9 bases in between. This CDR3 is CASSRGRSNQPQHF. The CDR3 nucleotides are TGTGCCAGCAGCCGGGGGAGGAGCAATCAGCCCCAGCATTTT.

J is TRBJ2-1 and V is TRBV14; D remains unclear. The germline V gene encodes CDR1 SGHDN and CDR2 FVKESK. The CDR3 extends over 13 amino acids. Trimming stripped 0 bases from V and 5 bases from J, with 5 bases between. The CDR3 DNA reads as TGTGCCAGCAGCCAAGATTGGCACAATGAGCAGTTCTTC. Translated, it gives CASSQDWHNEQFF.

This clonotype showed up many times. The chain links TRBV6-1 to TRBJ2-1; 11 nucleotides agree with TRBD2. CDR1 is MNHNS, CDR2 SASEGT, per germline. The CDR3 extends over 15 amino acids. With 2 bases clipped from V and 9 bases from J, the junction kept 6 bases outside the gene matches. CDR3 nucleotides: TGTGCCAGCAGTGAAACTAGCGGGAGTGTTTTTGAGCAGTTCTTC. Encoded protein: CASSETSGSVFEQFF.

The V call is TRBV28, the J call TRBJ2-1; D may be TRBD2 (6 bases). Per germline, CDR1 MDHEN and CDR2 SYDVKM. V was pared by 7 bases and J by 4 bases, with 20 bases between. This CDR3 is built from 16 residues. CDR3 in amino acids: CASMLTPLATYNEQFF. The CDR3 DNA is TGTGCCAGCATGCTTACCCCCCTAGCGACATACAATGAGCAGTTCTTC.

This clonotype was counted ten times or more. The rearrangement links TRBV2 to TRBJ1-5; the D gene is possibly TRBD1 (5 bases). Germline CDR1 is SNHLY and CDR2 is FYNNEI. Trimming stripped 4 bases from V and 4 bases from J, with 8 bases between. This CDR3 contains 13 residues. Here the CDR3 DNA reads TGTGCCAGCAGTGCCGAGGGGAATCAGCCCCAGCATTTT. It yields the protein CASSAEGNQPQHF.

The chain links TRBV12-5 to TRBJ2-3; D remains unclear. Germline lookup yields CDR1 LGHNT and CDR2 FRNRAP. V was trimmed by 2 bases and J by 3 bases, leaving 0 bases between them. The CDR3 covers 11 residues. The CDR3 here is CASGLTDTQYF. CDR3 sequence (DNA): TGTGCTAGTGGTTTGACAGATACGCAGTATTTT.

The chain carries TRBV14 and TRBJ2-7; either TRBD1 or TRBD2 may fit D (6 bases each). The CDR3 totals 14 residues. Trimming shortened V by 2 bases and J by 6 bases, and 14 bases separated the two germline ends. Germline V CDR1 and CDR2: SGHDN, FVKESK. The CDR3 region has the DNA TGTGCCAGCAGCCAATTCGGGGGCCGAGGCGAGCAGTACTTC. Encoded protein: CASSQFGGRGEQYF.

This chain links TRBV12-3 or TRBV12-4 with TRBJ1-1; TRBD1 aligns across 9 bases. This CDR3 contains 15 residues. Trimming took 6 bases from V and 7 from J; bases not matched to a gene: 12. This CDR3 reads CASSPQGQGFNEAFF. The CDR3 region has the DNA TGTGCCAGCAGCCCCCAGGGACAGGGCTTTAATGAAGCTTTCTTT.

The genes are TRBV29-1 and TRBJ2-7, with unresolved D. Germline CDR1 reads SQVTM; CDR2 reads ANQGSEA. Trimming removed 5 bases at V and 2 bases at J, with 7 bases between. CDR3 length equals 11 residues. The CDR3 region has the DNA TGCAGCGTTTTCAATACCTACGAGCAGTACTTC. Translation: CSVFNTYEQYF.